Listed below are T cell receptor beta chains from one sample, sequenced in a study of blood T cell repertoires in COVID-19. Sequencing was performed with immunoSEQ multiplex PCR; in TCRdb, only in-frame clones are kept and a portion is missing. This table has roughly 41,000 clones, 90% appearing once. Sequenced: peripheral blood. These receptors all come from a man in his sixties with active or convalescent COVID-19. The CDR3 runs from the conserved cysteine through the conserved F or W. The order of the fields is V gene, J gene, clone size, D gene, CDR3 length, CDR3 protein, CDR3 DNA. The D gene is left open where the match is weak. Clone size is stated in some rows and not others, as once, few, many or a class when expanded.

TRBV29-1	TRBJ1-4	-	-	13	CSVVRGDGEKLFF	TGCAGCGTTGTTCGGGGGGACGGGGAAAAACTGTTTTTT
TRBV5-4	TRBJ2-7	few	TRBD1	13	CASSFQGAYEQYF	TGTGCCAGCAGCTTCCAGGGGGCCTACGAGCAGTACTTC
TRBV7-8	TRBJ2-7	-	-	14	CASSLGHINYEQYF	TGTGCCAGCAGCCTCGGACACATAAACTACGAGCAGTACTTC
TRBV10-3	TRBJ2-2	-	TRBD2	16	CAIRVGTSGNFGELFF	TGTGCCATCAGGGTGGGGACTAGCGGGAACTTCGGGGAGCTGTTTTTT
TRBV2	TRBJ2-1	-	-	13	CASSGRGYNEQFF	TGTGCCAGCAGTGGCAGGGGCTACAATGAGCAGTTCTTC
TRBV29-1	TRBJ2-5	-	-	12	CSVAQGQETQYF	TGCAGCGTCGCTCAGGGGCAAGAGACCCAGTACTTC
TRBV18	TRBJ2-3	-	TRBD1	13	CASSRDRTDTQYF	TGTGCCAGCTCACGGGACAGGACAGATACGCAGTATTTT
TRBV7-9	TRBJ2-5	-	-	14	CASSLGQLQETQYF	TGTGCCAGCAGCTTAGGACAGCTCCAAGAGACCCAGTACTTC
TRBV6-2/TRBV6-3	TRBJ2-2	-	-	15	CASSPWAGLTGELFF	TGTGCCAGCAGCCCCTGGGCAGGCCTCACCGGGGAGCTGTTTTTT
TRBV9	TRBJ2-1	once	TRBD2	17	CASSSKVAGADYNEQFF	TGTGCCAGCAGCTCCAAGGTAGCGGGAGCCGACTACAATGAGCAGTTCTTC
TRBV28	TRBJ2-1	few	TRBD2	13	CASRNSGTSIPFF	TGTGCCAGCAGAAACTCCGGGACTAGTATACCGTTCTTC
TRBV7-8	TRBJ2-1	-	TRBD2	21	CASSQSGRALYEPGNYNEQFF	TGTGCCAGCAGCCAAAGCGGGAGGGCCCTTTACGAGCCGGGAAATTACAATGAGCAGTTCTTC
TRBV10-3	TRBJ1-1	-	-	14	CAIMSGEWSTEAFF	TGTGCCATCATGTCGGGGGAATGGAGCACTGAAGCTTTCTTT
TRBV7-8	TRBJ1-3	-	-	14	CASGPQVSGNTIYF	TGTGCCAGCGGGCCACAGGTCTCTGGAAACACCATATATTTT
TRBV7-3	TRBJ2-1	-	TRBD1	16	CASSQGTGIWSDEQFF	TGTGCCAGCAGCCAAGGGACAGGGATTTGGAGCGATGAGCAGTTCTTC
TRBV9	TRBJ2-6	-	TRBD2	18	CASSVERGRFSGANVLTF	TGTGCCAGCAGCGTAGAGCGGGGGAGGTTCTCTGGGGCCAACGTCCTGACTTTC
TRBV3-1/TRBV3-2	TRBJ1-5	-	-	15	CASSQGAVGNQPQHF	TGTGCCAGCAGCCAGGGGGCAGTTGGCAATCAGCCCCAGCATTTT
TRBV6-5	TRBJ1-6	-	-	12	CASRQNNSPLHF	TGTGCCAGCAGACAAAATAATTCACCCCTCCACTTT
TRBV7-9	TRBJ2-1	-	TRBD2	14	CASRGLGPYNEQFF	TGTGCCAGCAGGGGACTAGGTCCCTACAATGAGCAGTTCTTC
TRBV24-1	TRBJ2-3	-	TRBD2	17	CATSGGLREGRTDTQYF	TGTGCCACCAGTGGGGGTCTACGGGAGGGCCGAACAGATACGCAGTATTTT
TRBV14	TRBJ1-1	-	-	12	CASSQAARAAFF	TGTGCCAGCAGCCAAGCGGCCAGGGCGGCTTTCTTT
TRBV7-2	TRBJ2-1	-	TRBD2	12	CASSARLAGQFF	TGTGCCAGCAGCGCCAGACTAGCGGGACAGTTCTTC
TRBV19	TRBJ2-7	-	TRBD2	15	CASMRLAGGAYEQYF	TGTGCCAGTATGCGACTAGCGGGAGGAGCCTACGAGCAGTACTTC
TRBV14	TRBJ2-2	-	-	15	CASSQVGQTTGELFF	TGTGCCAGCAGCCAAGTAGGACAGACAACCGGGGAGCTGTTTTTT
TRBV4-1	TRBJ2-7	-	-	15	CASRNYQDKDYEQYF	TGCGCCAGCAGAAACTACCAGGACAAGGACTACGAGCAGTACTTC